Following are 8 T cell receptor beta chains from one sample sequenced in a study of regulatory T cells in long-lasting Graves disease. Construction of TCR beta libraries relied on iRepertoire HTBI primers and on Arm-PCR targeting CDR3 regions. TCRdb used MiXCR to reprocess the multiplex PCR reads, holding one entry per CDR3 protein. The data contain hundreds of thousands of distinct CDR3 sequences, about 14% of them singletons. Documented time point: newly diagnosed GD, antithyroid drugs for less than 3 months. PBMC RNA was the source of the TCR library. The material was peripheral blood mononuclear cells (PBMCs), obtained at new diagnosis, from a patient treated with antithyroid drugs. Every receptor here comes from a female donor with Graves disease.

The chain uses TRBV7-9 and TRBJ2-2; D ambiguous. V was trimmed by 3 bases and J by 8 bases, leaving 7 bases between them. Germline V gene lookup returns CDR1 SEHNR and CDR2 FQNEAQ (reference sequence). The CDR3 has 12 amino acids. As DNA, the CDR3 is TGTGCCAGCAGCTTCGGGCAGGGGGAGCTGTTTTTT. This gives the protein CASSFGQGELFF.

The rearrangement uses TRBV4-1 and TRBJ2-7; D may be TRBD1 (5 bases). The CDR3 length is 12 residues. The V end was cut by 2 bases, the J end by 6 bases, with 8 bases between. From germline, CDR1 is MGHRA and CDR2 YSYEKL. Written as DNA, the CDR3 is TGCGCCAGCAGCCAATTGCAGGGCGAGCAGTACTTC. Its translation is CASSQLQGEQYF.

This clonotype was seen only a few times. The J gene is TRBJ1-3, the V gene TRBV9; TRBD1 is a possible D gene (5 bases). The germline CDR1 and CDR2 sequences are SGDLS and YYNGEE. V lost 0 bases, J lost 4 bases, and 11 bases lay in between. The CDR3 has 15 amino acids. The CDR3 here is CASSVEAGSGNTIYF. In DNA, the CDR3 is TGTGCCAGCAGCGTAGAGGCAGGGTCCGGAAACACCATATATTTT. The entire variable domain, with the rest obtained from reference TRBV9 and TRBJ1-3, is as follows: DSGVTQTPKHLITATGQRVTLRCSPRSGDLSVYWYQQSLDQGLQFLIQYYNGEERAKGNILERFSAQQFPDLHSELNLSSLELGDSALYFCASSVEAGSGNTIYFGEGSWLTVV.

The chain carries TRBV19 and TRBJ2-7, with TRBD1 matching 9 bases. The trim removed 5 bases at V and 2 bases at J, leaving 4 bases unmatched. CDR3 length: 14 residues. Germline-derived CDR1 and CDR2 are LNHDA and SQIVND (reference sequence). CDR3: CASSHGQGTYEQYF. The DNA of the CDR3 is TGTGCCAGTAGTCACGGACAGGGGACCTACGAGCAGTACTTC.

This clonotype was detected a few times. The chain uses TRBV4-2 and TRBJ1-4; 9 bases are shared with TRBD1. CDR1 is LGHNA and CDR2 is YNFKEQ in the germline V gene. V trimming: 0 bases; J trimming: 5 bases; junction bases outside the gene matches: 1. CDR3 length equals 15 residues. CDR3 DNA sequence: TGTGCCAGCAGCCAAGACGGGACAGGGAATGAAAAACTGTTTTTT. This encodes CASSQDGTGNEKLFF.

This clonotype was seen ten or more times. The chain joins TRBV3-1 to TRBJ2-5; 8 bases match TRBD1. This CDR3 contains 15 residues. The germline CDR1 and CDR2 sequences are LGHDT and YNNKEL (reference sequence). After removal of 4 bases from V and 5 bases from J, the junction contained 9 bases not matched to a gene. The CDR3 nucleotides are TGTGCCAGCAGCCGACGGACAGGGAGTGGGGAGACCCAGTACTTC. Its protein is CASSRRTGSGETQYF.

This clonotype was observed a handful of times. This chain joins TRBV6-1 and TRBJ2-7; D remains ambiguous. Deletions cut 4 bases from V and 13 bases from J, with 5 bases between. CDR3 size: 8 residues. Germline V gene data show CDR1 as MNHNS and CDR2 as SASEGT. The DNA for the CDR3 is TGTGCCAGCAGTGCCGATTACTTC. Translation gives CASSADYF.

This clonotype has at least ten counts. The rearrangement uses TRBV27 and TRBJ2-1; 7 bases are shared with TRBD2. The CDR3 length is 14 residues. Trimming at V came to 5 bases and at J to 4 bases, leaving 5 bases not matched to a gene. Germline V gene sequence: CDR1 MNHEY, CDR2 SMNVEV (reference sequence). The CDR3 loop is CASSRLADYNEQFF. The CDR3 nucleotides read TGTGCCAGCAGTAGACTAGCCGATTACAATGAGCAGTTCTTC.